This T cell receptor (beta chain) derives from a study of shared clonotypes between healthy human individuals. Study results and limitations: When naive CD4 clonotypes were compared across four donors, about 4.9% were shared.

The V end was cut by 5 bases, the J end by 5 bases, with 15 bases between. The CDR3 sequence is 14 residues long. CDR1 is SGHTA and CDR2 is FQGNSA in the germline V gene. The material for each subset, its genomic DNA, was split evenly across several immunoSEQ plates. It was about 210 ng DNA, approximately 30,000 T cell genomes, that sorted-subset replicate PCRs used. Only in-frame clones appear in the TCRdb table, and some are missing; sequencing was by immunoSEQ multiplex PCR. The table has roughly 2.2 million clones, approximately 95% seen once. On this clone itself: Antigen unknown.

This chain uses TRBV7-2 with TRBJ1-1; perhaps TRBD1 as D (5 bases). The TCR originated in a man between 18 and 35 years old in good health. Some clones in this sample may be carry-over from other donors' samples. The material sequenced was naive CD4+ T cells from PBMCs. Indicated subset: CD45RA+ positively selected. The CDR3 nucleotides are TGTGCCAGCAGCAGGGACGGCGGTACAACTGAAGCTTTCTTT. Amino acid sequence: CASSRDGGTTEAFF. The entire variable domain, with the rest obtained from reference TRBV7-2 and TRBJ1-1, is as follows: GAGVSQSPSNKVTEKGKDVELRCDPISGHTALYWYRQSLGQGLEFLIYFQGNSAPDKSGLPSDRFSAERTGGSVSTLTIQRTQQEDSAVYLCASSRDGGTTEAFFGQGTRLTVV.